Listed below are T cell receptor beta chains from one sample, sequenced in a study of blood T cell repertoires in COVID-19. This table comes from immunoSEQ multiplex PCR, and its TCRdb copy is limited to in-frame clones, with some not included. The repertoire has 200,000 to 250,000 clones, over 75% of them found once; the top ten carry approximately 5%. The sequenced material came from peripheral blood. The origin of the receptors is a human donor in a cohort sampled during active COVID-19. Each CDR3 is given with its conserved first and last residue. Each record gives: V gene, clone size, D gene, J gene, CDR3 length, CDR3 protein, CDR3 DNA. A D gene is named only where the DNA matches it firmly. Clone size is stated in some rows and not others, as once, few, many or a class when expanded.

>TRBV5-1|.|TRBD1|TRBJ2-1|13
CASSGTVVGEQFF
TGCGCCAGCAGCGGGACAGTGGTAGGTGAGCAGTTCTTC
>TRBV19|.|TRBD2|TRBJ2-1|18
CASSIVHSGRTTYNEQFF
TGTGCCAGTAGTATAGTGCACAGCGGGAGGACGACATACAATGAGCAGTTCTTC
>TRBV4-2|.|TRBD1|TRBJ2-5|16
CASSQVKTGPDETQYF
TGTGCCAGCAGCCAAGTCAAGACAGGGCCGGATGAGACCCAGTACTTC
>TRBV18|few|TRBD1|TRBJ1-1|13
CASSPIQGQGDFF
TGTGCCAGCTCACCGATCCAGGGACAGGGGGACTTCTTT
>TRBV3-1/TRBV3-2|.|TRBD1|TRBJ1-5|15
CASRQGTGNNQPQHF
TGTGCCAGCAGGCAAGGGACAGGGAACAATCAGCCCCAGCATTTT
>TRBV27|.|TRBD2|TRBJ2-1|15
CASSGTSGSYNEQFF
TGTGCCAGCAGCGGGACTAGCGGGTCTTACAATGAGCAGTTCTTC
>TRBV4-1|.|TRBD2|TRBJ2-1|19
CASSQDLLVAGGPRNEQFF
TGCGCCAGCAGCCAAGACCTCCTTGTGGCGGGAGGGCCTAGAAATGAGCAGTTCTTC
>TRBV7-2|once|TRBD2|TRBJ2-1|16
CASSPLTSGRHNEQFF
TGTGCCAGCAGCCCGCTGACTAGCGGGAGACACAATGAGCAGTTCTTC
>TRBV27|.|TRBD2|TRBJ2-3|18
CASARAPGLAGERDTQYF
TGTGCCAGCGCCCGGGCCCCGGGACTAGCGGGAGAGAGAGATACGCAGTATTTT
>TRBV7-9|.|.|TRBJ2-6|16
CASSWGRSSGANVLTF
TGTGCCAGCAGCTGGGGCAGATCCTCTGGGGCCAACGTCCTGACTTTC
>TRBV5-6|.|TRBD1|TRBJ1-4|15
CASSSRGRKSEKLFF
TGTGCCAGCAGTAGCAGGGGGCGAAAGAGTGAAAAACTGTTTTTT
>TRBV6-2/TRBV6-3|.|TRBD1|TRBJ2-6|18
CASSSTGGKVSGANVLTF
TGTGCCAGCAGCTCCACAGGGGGAAAAGTCTCTGGGGCCAACGTCCTGACTTTC
>TRBV5-4|.|TRBD1|TRBJ1-6|15
CASSAGRDRGSPLHF
TGTGCCAGCAGCGCGGGCCGGGACAGGGGTTCACCCCTCCACTTT
>TRBV4-1|.|TRBD2|TRBJ2-7|16
CASSQGILAVSYEQYF
TGCGCCAGCAGCCAAGGGATACTAGCGGTCTCCTACGAGCAGTACTTC
>TRBV5-1|.|.|TRBJ1-2|17
CASSAGDMELTNYGYTF
TGCGCCAGCAGCGCCGGAGATATGGAGCTTACTAACTATGGCTACACCTTC
>TRBV18|.|TRBD1|TRBJ1-5|13
CASFETGVQPQHF
TGTGCCAGCTTTGAGACAGGGGTTCAGCCCCAGCATTTT
>TRBV5-4|.|TRBD2|TRBJ2-7|15
CASSLGAGGPSEQYF
TGTGCCAGCAGCTTAGGAGCGGGAGGGCCGAGCGAGCAGTACTTC
>TRBV5-3|few|.|TRBJ2-7|16
CARTGTALLYTYEQYF
TGTGCCAGAACCGGGACTGCCCTTCTCTATACCTACGAGCAGTACTTC
>TRBV7-9|.|.|TRBJ2-1|13
CASSLVAPPEQFF
TGTGCCAGCAGCTTAGTAGCCCCGCCTGAGCAGTTCTTC
>TRBV7-9|.|.|TRBJ1-2|16
CASSPGLSRANYGYTF
TGTGCCAGCAGTCCGGGCCTATCGAGGGCTAACTATGGCTACACCTTC
>TRBV10-3|.|.|TRBJ2-3|16
CAISLPPSGDTDTQYF
TGTGCCATCAGCCTCCCGCCCTCGGGGGACACAGATACGCAGTATTTT
>TRBV9|.|TRBD2|TRBJ2-2|16
CASSVAGTSYGGELFF
TGTGCCAGCAGCGTAGCCGGGACTAGCTATGGCGGGGAGCTGTTTTTT
>TRBV24-1|.|.|TRBJ1-3|8
CATSDQNF
TGTGCCACCAGTGACCAAAATTTT
>TRBV6-2/TRBV6-3|.|.|TRBJ1-2|15
CASSWRVPGGYGYTF
TGTGCCAGCAGTTGGCGGGTCCCAGGAGGCTATGGCTACACCTTC
>TRBV19|.|TRBD1|TRBJ2-2|14
CASFERGRAGELFF
TGTGCCAGTTTTGAGAGGGGGCGGGCCGGGGAGCTGTTTTTT
>TRBV7-8|.|TRBD1|TRBJ1-5|14
CASRGTGANQPQHF
TGTGCCAGCAGAGGGACAGGGGCCAATCAGCCCCAGCATTTT
>TRBV28|.|TRBD2|TRBJ2-1|15
CASSFLAGGYNEQFF
TGTGCCAGCAGTTTTTTAGCGGGAGGGTACAATGAGCAGTTCTTC
>TRBV18|.|TRBD2|TRBJ2-1|15
CASSLTRGGYNEQFF
TGTGCCAGCTCCCTCACTCGGGGGGGATACAATGAGCAGTTCTTC
>TRBV7-9|.|.|TRBJ2-3|15
CASSLREQGTDTQYF
TGTGCCAGCAGCTTACGGGAGCAAGGCACAGATACGCAGTATTTT
>TRBV7-2|.|TRBD1|TRBJ2-5|13
CASSTGGSETQYF
TGTGCCAGTTCGACAGGGGGCTCAGAGACCCAGTACTTC
>TRBV18|.|.|TRBJ1-5|14
CASSQGAGNQPQHF
TGTGCCAGCTCACAAGGGGCAGGGAATCAGCCCCAGCATTTT
>TRBV6-5|.|TRBD1|TRBJ1-1|13
CASTRQGLGGAFF
TGTGCCAGCACCCGACAGGGGCTAGGTGGAGCTTTCTTT
>TRBV7-9|.|.|TRBJ2-7|13
CASSLEQYYEQYF
TGTGCCAGCAGCTTAGAACAGTACTACGAGCAGTACTTC
>TRBV6-5|.|.|TRBJ1-1|16
CASSYSRGGMNTEAFF
TGTGCCAGCAGTTACTCAAGGGGCGGGATGAACACTGAAGCTTTCTTT
>TRBV27|.|.|TRBJ1-6|14
CASRRDRDNSPLHF
TGTGCCTCTAGGCGGGACCGGGATAATTCACCCCTCCACTTT
>TRBV28|.|TRBD2|TRBJ2-2|16
CASRSPGTSGTGELFF
TGTGCCAGCAGGTCCCCCGGGACTAGTGGGACCGGGGAGCTGTTTTTT
>TRBV6-6|.|TRBD1|TRBJ1-1|13
CASLQGARTEAFF
TGTGCCAGTTTACAGGGGGCGAGGACTGAAGCTTTCTTT
>TRBV13|.|TRBD1|TRBJ2-1|19
CASSLFRGLGGSPRNEQFF
TGTGCCAGCAGCTTATTCAGGGGGCTGGGCGGGTCGCCCCGGAATGAGCAGTTCTTC
>TRBV7-9|.|TRBD2|TRBJ2-1|16
CASSLRASGTINEQFF
TGTGCCAGCAGCTTAAGGGCTAGCGGGACAATAAATGAGCAGTTCTTC
>TRBV5-1|.|TRBD2|TRBJ2-7|16
CASSITGTRMPHEQYF
TGCGCCAGCAGTATAACCGGGACTAGGATGCCCCACGAGCAGTACTTC
>TRBV7-6|.|.|TRBJ2-1|16
CASSLVEGFSYNEQFF
TGTGCCAGCAGCTTAGTGGAGGGTTTCTCCTACAATGAGCAGTTCTTC
>TRBV4-1|.|TRBD2|TRBJ2-7|16
CASSPEPGLAAYEQYF
TGCGCCAGCAGCCCCGAACCGGGACTAGCGGCCTACGAGCAGTACTTC
>TRBV28|once|TRBD2|TRBJ2-7|15
CASSLGLAISYEQYF
TGTGCCAGCAGTTTAGGACTAGCGATCTCCTACGAGCAGTACTTC
>TRBV9|once|TRBD2|TRBJ2-6|20
CASSIGTSGRRLSGANVLTF
TGTGCCAGCAGCATTGGGACTAGCGGGAGGCGCCTATCTGGGGCCAACGTCCTGACTTTC
>TRBV24-1|.|TRBD2|TRBJ2-1|13
CATRGLAGREQFF
TGTGCCACCAGAGGACTAGCGGGCCGGGAGCAGTTCTTC
>TRBV5-6|.|.|TRBJ2-2|14
CASSLGQGIGELFF
TGTGCCAGCAGCTTGGGGCAGGGGATCGGGGAGCTGTTTTTT
>TRBV28|once|TRBD1|TRBJ2-4|14
CASRQTGGKNIQYF
TGTGCCAGCAGGCAGACAGGGGGTAAAAACATTCAGTACTTC
>TRBV20-1|.|TRBD1|TRBJ1-5|12
CSASQGDQPQHF
TGCAGTGCTAGTCAGGGGGATCAGCCCCAGCATTTT
>TRBV27|.|TRBD2|TRBJ2-2|18
CASSSGILAGSVTGELFF
TGTGCCAGCAGTTCGGGGATTCTAGCGGGATCGGTCACCGGGGAGCTGTTTTTT
>TRBV10-3|.|.|TRBJ1-1|13
CAISESRATEAFF
TGTGCCATCAGTGAGTCCAGGGCCACTGAAGCTTTCTTT